A single sample gave rise to the 10 T cell receptor beta chains below, sequenced in a study of blood T cell repertoires in COVID-19. Here immunoSEQ multiplex PCR was the method, and the copy in TCRdb shows in-frame clones only, minus some. The sample shows a few hundred thousand clones, around 87% of them seen only once. The sequencing input was peripheral blood. These receptors were collected from a woman aged 50 to 65 who had recovered from COVID-19.

This clone was found a few times. The rearrangement uses TRBV7-9 and TRBJ1-1; D might be TRBD1 (5 bases). This CDR3 comprises 16 residues. From germline, CDR1 is SEHNR and CDR2 FQNEAQ (reference sequence). The ends were cut back, 3 bases at V and 0 bases at J, with 14 bases in the middle. Here the CDR3 DNA reads TGTGCCAGCAGCTTCTCTTGGGGCAGTATGAACACTGAAGCTTTCTTT. Translated, it gives CASSFSWGSMNTEAFF.

This chain connects TRBV2 to TRBJ1-2; D gene ambiguous. Looked up from germline, CDR1 is SNHLY and CDR2 is FYNNEI. The CDR3 sequence is 13 residues long. Deletions cut 6 bases from V and 6 bases from J, with 14 bases between. Written as DNA, the CDR3 is TGTGCCAGCAGCGGGAAAAAGGTAGATGGCTACACCTTC. This translates into CASSGKKVDGYTF.

This clone was detected only once. No conserved phenylalanine or tryptophan is present at the end of the CDR3, so a read error is the likely explanation. No DNA is shown, since the ends of the CDR3 on it are uncertain; the CDR3 is the one TCRdb lists. This chain links TRBV30 with TRBJ2-7; the table's D call of TRBD2 was not tested on the DNA. With termini counted, the CDR3 has 8 amino acids. Germline CDR1 and CDR2: GTSNPN and SVGIG (reference sequence). The CDR3 reads CAWSGRGL.

This chain links TRBV13 with TRBJ1-6; TRBD1 matches at 9 bases. This CDR3 contains 15 residues. Germline V CDR1 and CDR2: PRHDT, FYEKMQ (reference sequence). V lost 4 bases and J lost 10; bases outside the gene matches: 8. In nucleotides, the CDR3 is TGTGCCAGCAGCTCAAGGACAGGGGCACGATCACCCCTCCACTTT. It codes for CASSSRTGARSPLHF.

This chain uses TRBV19 with TRBJ1-5, with D unclear. This CDR3 spans 15 amino acids. Germline CDR1 and CDR2: LNHDA and SQIVND (reference sequence). Trimming took 3 bases from V and 2 from J, leaving 11 bases between them. The CDR3 DNA reads TGTGCCAGTAGTATTGCGGGGTGGGGCAATCAGCCCCAGCATTTT. Amino acid sequence: CASSIAGWGNQPQHF. Full variable domain (outside the CDR3, taken from reference TRBV19 and TRBJ1-5): DGGITQSPKYLFRKEGQNVTLSCEQNLNHDAMYWYRQDPGQGLRLIYYSQIVNDFQKGDIAEGYSVSREKKESFPLTVTSAQKNPTAFYLCASSIAGWGNQPQHFGDGTRLSIL.

This chain links TRBV10-2 with TRBJ2-7; no reliable D call. This CDR3 is built from 12 residues. The V gene lost 3 bases and the J gene lost 2 bases, with 5 bases spanning the gap. Germline loops: CDR1 WSHSY, CDR2 SAAADI. The CDR3 nucleotides read TGCGCCAGCAGTGAACAGACCTACGAGCAGTACTTC. Its translation: CASSEQTYEQYF.

The chain couples TRBV5-5 to TRBJ1-6; 8 bases map to TRBD1. Trimming cost V 2 bases and J 7 bases; bases outside gene matches: 5. CDR1 is SGHKS and CDR2 is YYEKEE in the germline V gene (reference sequence). The CDR3 extends over 15 amino acids. CDR3 protein: CASSFFQGANSPLHF. Here the CDR3 DNA reads TGTGCCAGCAGCTTCTTCCAGGGGGCAAATTCACCCCTCCACTTT.

The chain carries TRBV28 and TRBJ2-3; 9 bases are shared with TRBD1. CDR3 size: 15 residues. V gave up 5 bases and J gave up 5 bases; unmatched junction bases: 8. Per the germline V gene, CDR1 is MDHEN and CDR2 is SYDVKM. CDR3 sequence reads: CASSSWTGVGDTQYF. CDR3 in DNA: TGTGCCAGCAGTAGCTGGACAGGGGTCGGAGATACGCAGTATTTT.

V and J are TRBV5-6 and TRBJ2-3, with TRBD2 matching over 7 bases. CDR1 is SGHDT and CDR2 is YYEEEE in the germline V gene. J gave up 3 bases and V 0 bases, and 4 bases lay outside the gene matches. The CDR3 is 15 residues long. CDR3 region: CASSLVWGGTDTQYF. CDR3 nucleotide sequence: TGTGCCAGCAGCTTGGTTTGGGGAGGGACAGATACGCAGTATTTT.

V and J are TRBV4-3 and TRBJ1-1; TRBD1 might be the D (5 bases). This CDR3 has 15 residues. Germline V gene lookup returns CDR1 LGHNA and CDR2 YSLEER. The germline V and J ends were trimmed by 0 bases and 2 bases, with 10 bases remaining between them. In DNA form, the CDR3 reads TGCGCCAGCAGCCAAGAAGGCAGGGCCAACACTGAAGCTTTCTTT. Protein: CASSQEGRANTEAFF.